This TCR beta chain was profiled in a study of blood T cell repertoires in COVID-19. For the study at large: Sites across the United States, Italy and Spain contributed samples from acute and convalescent COVID-19.

Trimming removed 4 bases from V and 5 bases from J; junction bases left unmatched: 8. The length of the CDR3 is 16 residues. Germline V CDR1 and CDR2: LGHDT, YNNKEL (reference sequence). The assay was immunoSEQ multiplex PCR, and TCRdb's table has in-frame clones only and misses some. The table shows some 270,000 clones, with about 90% occurring only once. Resolution of symptoms, clearance, or two negative PCRs was present in recovered Cohort 3 donors. The sequence was collected from a woman aged 55-70 years who had recovered from COVID-19. Sequenced material: PBMCs or T cells enriched from blood (not recorded which). The chain joins TRBV3-1 (or the pseudogene TRBV3-2) to TRBJ1-2; 12 bases map to TRBD1. CDR3 DNA sequence: TGTGCCAGCAGCCCCGGGACAGGGGGCGTCTGGTATGGCTACACCTTC. Translated, it gives CASSPGTGGVWYGYTF.